This T cell receptor (beta chain) was captured in a study of cytomegalovirus exposure and HLA in healthy donors. Study conclusions and caveats: Researchers reported in a later analysis that common viral pathogens appeared linked to several top clusters. As a later analysis revealed, most CMV-associated TCR beta chains appeared HLA-restricted. A later examination showed that TCR association rates differed by HLA locus, with DRB1 most and HLA-C fewest. For TCR beta chains, V- and J-gene trimming was later linked to a missense DCLRE1C variant.

The CDR3 runs to 18 residues. Germline V gene data show CDR1 as SNHLY and CDR2 as FYNNEI. V lost 4 bases, J lost 0 bases, and 21 bases lay in between. Notes on this clone: The antigen is undetermined.

The PCR ran on 60 Vbeta and 13 Jbeta primers. The method was immunoSEQ multiplex PCR; TCRdb's version includes in-frame clones alone and lacks a portion of them. Of 150,000 to 200,000 clones detected, around four fifths appear once; the ten largest clones hold around 3.1%. The receptor was isolated from a female donor in good health and CMV-seronegative. The chain couples TRBV2 to TRBJ1-1; possibly TRBD1 for D (6 bases). Sequencing was done on a sample of PBMCs. The CDR3 bases are TGTGCCAGCAGTGGGCTGAGCTCCCAAGGGGGGGTGAACACTGAAGCTTTCTTT. Residues: CASSGLSSQGGVNTEAFF.